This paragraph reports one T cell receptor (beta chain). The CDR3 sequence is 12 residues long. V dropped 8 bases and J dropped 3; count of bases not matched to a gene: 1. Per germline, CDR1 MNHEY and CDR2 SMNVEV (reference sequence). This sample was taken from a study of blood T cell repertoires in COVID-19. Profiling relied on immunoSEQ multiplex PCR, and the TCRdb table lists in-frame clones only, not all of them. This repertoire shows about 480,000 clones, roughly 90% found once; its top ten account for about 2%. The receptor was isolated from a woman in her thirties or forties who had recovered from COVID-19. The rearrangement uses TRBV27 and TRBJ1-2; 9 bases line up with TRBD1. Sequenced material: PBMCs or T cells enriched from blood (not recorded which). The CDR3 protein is CASWTGDYGYTF. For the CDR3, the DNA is TGTGCCAGCTGGACAGGGGACTATGGCTACACCTTC.